Below are 27 T cell receptor beta chains sequenced from a single sample in a study of blood T cell repertoires in COVID-19. Measured with immunoSEQ multiplex PCR; TCRdb has only the in-frame clones, and not every one. Among over 250,000 clones, about 91% were seen once, and the ten largest hold about 2.5%. The sample consisted of peripheral blood. Receptors were obtained from a person aged 18 to 35 with COVID-19, enrolled during active disease.

J is TRBJ2-7 and V is TRBV7-2, with a weak D call TRBD1 (5 bases). Per the germline V gene, CDR1 is SGHTA and CDR2 is FQGNSA. The CDR3 spans 13 residues. The V end was cut by 4 bases, the J end by 7 bases, with 14 bases between. CDR3 in DNA: TGTGCCAGCAGCTCGAGCTTTAAGGGGGAGCAGTACTTC. Protein: CASSSSFKGEQYF. Full variable domain (remainder filled in from reference TRBV7-2 and TRBJ2-7): GAGVSQSPSNKVTEKGKDVELRCDPISGHTALYWYRQSLGQGLEFLIYFQGNSAPDKSGLPSDRFSAERTGGSVSTLTIQRTQQEDSAVYLCASSSSFKGEQYFGPGTRLTVT.

The chain couples TRBV4-3 to TRBJ2-1; D is perhaps TRBD2 (6 bases). Germline V lookup: CDR1 LGHNA, CDR2 YSLEER. The V gene lost 4 bases and the J gene lost 6 bases, with 10 bases spanning the gap. The CDR3 extends over 13 amino acids. The CDR3 here is CASSRGLSNEQFF. Written as DNA, the CDR3 is TGCGCCAGCAGCCGGGGACTGTCCAATGAGCAGTTCTTC.

The rearrangement links TRBV6-5 to TRBJ1-4; the D gene is possibly TRBD1 (6 bases). V was trimmed by 2 bases and J by 3 bases, leaving 13 bases between them. This CDR3 contains 16 residues. Per the germline V gene, CDR1 is MNHEY and CDR2 is SVGAGI. In DNA form, the CDR3 reads TGTGCCAGCAGTTACGAACAGGGATCCGCTAATGAAAAACTGTTTTTT. Translating gives CASSYEQGSANEKLFF.

This clone occurred a few times. The chain combines TRBV4-2 with TRBJ1-5, with D possibly TRBD1 on 5 matching bases. The V and J ends lost 0 bases and 5 bases respectively, with 11 bases between them. The CDR3 is 15 amino acids. The germline gives CDR1 LGHNA, CDR2 YNFKEQ. The CDR3 reads CASSQEIREDQPQHF. CDR3 sequence (DNA): TGTGCCAGCAGCCAAGAAATCAGGGAAGATCAGCCCCAGCATTTT.

V gene TRBV6-2 or TRBV6-3 combines with J gene TRBJ2-6; possibly TRBD2 for D (6 bases). The V end lost 1 base, the J end lost 2 bases, and 12 bases lay between the germline ends. CDR1 MNHEY and CDR2 SVGEGT come from the germline V gene. CDR3 length: 17 residues. The CDR3 loop is CASSYLGGTPGANVLTF. As DNA, the CDR3 is TGTGCCAGCAGTTACTTGGGCGGGACCCCTGGGGCCAACGTCCTGACTTTC.

The chain is built from TRBV5-4 and TRBJ2-3, with TRBD2 identical over 13 bases. The CDR3 sequence is 19 residues long. CDR1 and CDR2 (germline): SGHNT, YYREEE (reference sequence). Losses at the gene ends were 4 bases for V and 0 bases for J; bases not matched to a gene: 11. CDR3 residues: CASSKLPGLAGPSTDTQYF. The CDR3 nucleotides read TGTGCCAGCAGCAAGCTCCCGGGACTAGCGGGACCTAGCACAGATACGCAGTATTTT.

The V gene is TRBV9, the J gene TRBJ2-5, with 15 bases aligning to TRBD2. Germline CDR1 reads SGDLS; CDR2 reads YYNGEE. V shed 0 bases, J shed 1 base, and the junction held 10 bases outside the gene matches. CDR3 length: 20 amino acids. The CDR3 loop is CASSVGVGLAGGPRQETQYF. CDR3 DNA: TGTGCCAGCAGCGTAGGGGTAGGACTAGCGGGAGGGCCCCGCCAAGAGACCCAGTACTTC.

This sequence joins TRBV9 and TRBJ1-1; possibly TRBD1 for D (5 bases). In germline, CDR1 is SGDLS, CDR2 YYNGEE. V was shortened by 2 bases and J by 6 bases, with 14 bases between the two germline ends. The CDR3 is 14 residues long. The CDR3, as DNA: TGTGCCAGCAGCGTGGATCAGGGTGGGGCTGAAGCTTTCTTT. Its translation is CASSVDQGGAEAFF.

The chain employs TRBV5-6 and TRBJ2-2; TRBD1 is a possible D gene (6 bases). This CDR3 contains 15 residues. With 2 bases removed from V and 3 bases from J, the gap between germline ends came to 11 bases. CDR1 is SGHDT, CDR2 YYEEEE, per germline. The CDR3 sequence: CASSFLSGDTGELFF. CDR3 DNA sequence: TGTGCCAGCAGCTTTCTTTCAGGGGACACCGGGGAGCTGTTTTTT.

V and J are TRBV19 and TRBJ1-5; D not certain. Between the trimmed V and J ends, which lost 5 bases and 3 bases, there was a span of 5 bases. This CDR3 comprises 12 residues. Germline lookup yields CDR1 LNHDA and CDR2 SQIVND (reference sequence). The CDR3 sequence is CASSAINQPQHF. The CDR3 region has the DNA TGTGCCAGTAGTGCTATCAATCAGCCCCAGCATTTT.

The chain recombines TRBV2 with TRBJ1-2; a weak D match, TRBD1 (5 bases). The CDR3 is 13 residues long. In germline, CDR1 is SNHLY, CDR2 FYNNEI. V shed 1 base and J shed 2 bases, with 5 bases lying between them. The CDR3 bases are TGTGCCAGCAGTGAAGAGGGGAACTATGGCTACACCTTC. Its protein product is CASSEEGNYGYTF.

This chain uses TRBV6-5 with TRBJ1-6, with 7 bases lining up with TRBD1. The germline V gene encodes CDR1 MNHEY and CDR2 SVGAGI. Germline trimming cut 6 bases from V and 7 bases from J; bases unmatched to any gene: 6. The CDR3 is 14 amino acids. CDR3 DNA sequence: TGTGCCAGCAGCCTTACAGGGGAGAATTCACCCCTCCACTTT. Protein sequence: CASSLTGENSPLHF.

The V gene is TRBV6-5, the J gene TRBJ1-2; D perhaps matches TRBD1 (5 bases). V lost 8 bases and J 4 bases, leaving 11 bases between the germline ends. From germline, CDR1 is MNHEY and CDR2 SVGAGI. The CDR3 spans 12 residues. CDR3 protein: CASGLGAYGYTF. In DNA, the CDR3 is TGTGCCAGCGGTCTTGGGGCCTATGGCTACACCTTC.

The chain joins TRBV28 to TRBJ1-6; no clear D gene. This CDR3 spans 15 amino acids. Germline V CDR1 and CDR2: MDHEN, SYDVKM. V lost 6 bases and J 8 bases, leaving 17 bases between the germline ends. Here the CDR3 reads CASRPSVLLDSPLHF. DNA of the CDR3: TGTGCCAGCAGACCCTCAGTCTTATTGGATTCACCCCTCCACTTT.

The CDR3 nucleotides read TGTGCCAGCAGGTACGGGAACACCGGGGAGCTGTTTTTT. Its protein is CASRYGNTGELFF. The V gene is TRBV11-3, the J gene TRBJ2-2; no clear D. V was shortened by 6 bases and J by 1 base, with 6 bases between the two germline ends. Germline CDR1 reads SGHNT; CDR2 reads YENEEA. The CDR3 spans 13 residues. The whole variable domain, remainder taken from reference TRBV11-3 and TRBJ2-2, is EAGVVQSPRYKIIEKKQPVAFWCNPISGHNTLYWYLQNLGQGPELLIRYENEEAVDDSQLPKDRFSAERLKGVDSTLKIQPAELGDSAVYLCASRYGNTGELFFGEGSRLTVL.

This clone was picked up one time. The CDR3 DNA sequence: TGTGCCACCAGCAGAGGAGCTGGAAACACCATATATTTT. Translation: CATSRGAGNTIYF. V gene TRBV15 combines with J gene TRBJ1-3; D unclear. The CDR3 length is 13 residues. V shed 1 base and J shed 2 bases, with 3 bases lying between them. Germline V CDR1 and CDR2: LNHNV, YYDKDF (reference sequence).

V gene TRBV28 combines with J gene TRBJ2-7; 9 bases are shared with TRBD2. J was trimmed by 5 bases and V by 6 bases; bases with no gene match: 8. Germline lookup yields CDR1 MDHEN and CDR2 SYDVKM. The CDR3 is 14 amino acids. The CDR3 spells CASRSGGTSNEQYF. For the CDR3, the DNA is TGTGCCAGCAGATCTGGAGGGACTAGCAACGAGCAGTACTTC.

This chain connects TRBV5-1 to TRBJ1-1, with D tentatively TRBD1 (6 bases). The germline gives CDR1 SGHRS, CDR2 YFSETQ. Trimming left V 3 bases short and J 4 bases short, with 13 bases between. This CDR3 has 14 amino acids. CDR3 coding DNA: TGCGCCAGCAGCTGGGCGGGGGCAGGCACTGAAGCTTTCTTT. Translating it yields CASSWAGAGTEAFF.

The chain carries TRBV19 and TRBJ1-1; no reliable D call. V was pared by 3 bases and J by 3 bases, with 14 bases between. CDR3 size: 15 residues. Germline-derived CDR1 and CDR2 are LNHDA and SQIVND (reference sequence). Written as DNA, the CDR3 is TGTGCCAGTAGTATGTCCCCCCCGGGGTACACTGAAGCTTTCTTT. Residues: CASSMSPPGYTEAFF.

This clone has a single count. V is TRBV25-1 and J is TRBJ1-2; 11 bases align to TRBD1. V lost 8 bases and J lost 5; bases outside the gene matches: 4. Germline values: CDR1 MGHDK, CDR2 SYGVNS. CDR3 length equals 13 residues. The CDR3 sequence: CASAGTGGYGYTF. The CDR3 DNA reads as TGTGCCAGCGCCGGGACAGGGGGATATGGCTACACCTTC.

This clone was recorded once. V usage is TRBV2 and J usage is TRBJ2-7, with 10 bases identical to TRBD1. V trimming: 7 bases; J trimming: 9 bases; junction bases outside the gene matches: 15. The CDR3 sequence is 15 residues long. Germline V gives CDR1 SNHLY, CDR2 FYNNEI. CDR3 DNA: TGTGCCAGCAAGATATACGGACAGGGGGTTAAGGGGCAGTACTTC. Translated, it gives CASKIYGQGVKGQYF.

V and J are TRBV7-9 and TRBJ2-1; D remains unclear. CDR3 length equals 14 residues. Per germline, CDR1 SEHNR and CDR2 FQNEAQ (reference sequence). Trimming left V 2 bases short and J 3 bases short, with 8 bases between. The CDR3 is CASSLIEIYNEQFF. Here the CDR3 DNA reads TGTGCCAGCAGCTTAATCGAGATCTACAATGAGCAGTTCTTC.

The chain joins TRBV28 to TRBJ1-1; a weak D match, TRBD1 (5 bases). This CDR3 spans 14 amino acids. The germline CDR1 and CDR2 sequences are MDHEN and SYDVKM. Between the trimmed V and J ends, which lost 6 bases and 1 base, there was a span of 12 bases. The CDR3 nucleotides are TGTGCCAGCAGCCCCATTGGACAGAACACTGAAGCTTTCTTT. This translates into CASSPIGQNTEAFF.

V usage is TRBV5-1 and J usage is TRBJ2-5, with 13 positions matching TRBD2. V gave up 0 bases and J gave up 2 bases; unmatched junction bases: 1. CDR3 length equals 16 residues. CDR1 is SGHRS, CDR2 YFSETQ, per germline. The DNA of the CDR3 is TGCGCCAGCAGCTTGGGGGGACTAGCGGGACAAGAGACCCAGTACTTC. Residues: CASSLGGLAGQETQYF.

The CDR3 nucleotides read TGTGCCAGCAGCCTGACAGGGGGCAATTCACCCCTCCACTTT. Its translation is CASSLTGGNSPLHF. The J gene is TRBJ1-6, the V gene TRBV2; 10 nucleotides agree with TRBD1. Germline-derived CDR1 and CDR2 are SNHLY and FYNNEI. With V trimmed by 6 bases and J by 7 bases, 3 bases remained unmatched. This CDR3 spans 14 amino acids.

The gene calls are TRBV14 and TRBJ2-2, with 8 bases lining up with TRBD1. There are 16 residues in the CDR3. The junction had 7 bases not matched to a gene; V was cut back by 0 bases and J by 7 bases. Germline-derived CDR1 and CDR2 are SGHDN and FVKESK. CDR3 sequence: CASSQDGRGLNGELFF. The CDR3 DNA follows: TGTGCCAGCAGCCAAGACGGCAGGGGGCTAAACGGGGAGCTGTTTTTT.

The CDR3 loop is CATLTGWNSPLHF. In DNA, the CDR3 is TGTGCCACCCTAACAGGGTGGAATTCACCCCTCCACTTT. This chain joins TRBV28 and TRBJ1-6; tentatively, D is TRBD1 (6 bases). V was cut by 10 bases and J by 7 bases, with 14 bases left in between. The germline V gene encodes CDR1 MDHEN and CDR2 SYDVKM. This CDR3 is 13 amino acids long. Filled out from reference TRBV28 and TRBJ1-6, the complete variable domain reads DVKVTQSSRYLVKRTGEKVFLECVQDMDHENMFWYRQDPGLGLRLIYFSYDVKMKEKGDIPEGYSVSREKKERFSLILESASTNQTSMYLCATLTGWNSPLHFGNGTRLTVT.